These 15 T cell receptor beta chains came from one sample sequenced in a study of T cells after yellow fever vaccination. TCRdb used MiXCR to reprocess the 5' RACE reads, holding one entry per CDR3 protein. Of 500,000 to 650,000 distinct CDR3 sequences listed, 9% to 15% are singletons. The material sequenced was PBMCs, taken on the day of the yellow fever booster vaccination. Receptors originate from a man aged 30-40 years who received the YFV17D yellow fever vaccine.

The rearrangement uses TRBV28 and TRBJ2-3, with 7 positions matching TRBD2. Germline CDR1 is MDHEN and CDR2 is SYDVKM. CDR3 size: 15 residues. V was pared by 6 bases and J by 10 bases, with 16 bases of the junction left unmatched. CDR3 sequence reads: CASRRTGTMYVAQYF. The CDR3 nucleotides are TGTGCCAGCAGGAGAACCGGGACTATGTACGTAGCGCAGTATTTT.

This rearrangement joins TRBV6-1 to TRBJ2-7; D tentatively fits TRBD1 or TRBD2 (5 bases each). The ends were cut back, 5 bases at V and 3 bases at J, with 11 bases in the middle. CDR3 size: 13 residues. In germline, CDR1 is MNHNS, CDR2 SASEGT. The CDR3 sequence: CASSPGANYEQYF. The CDR3 coding sequence is TGTGCCAGCAGTCCCGGGGCCAACTACGAGCAGTACTTC.

The J gene is TRBJ2-1, the V gene TRBV12-3 or TRBV12-4; no clear D gene. The V end was cut by 6 bases, the J end by 1 base, with 16 bases between. The CDR3 extends over 16 amino acids. CDR3 DNA sequence: TGTGCCAGCAGCCCAACTTCGATGGGGTCCTACAATGAGCAGTTCTTC. Residues: CASSPTSMGSYNEQFF.

This clonotype has more than one count but fewer than ten. J is TRBJ2-1 and V is TRBV7-9; D remains ambiguous. CDR1 and CDR2 from the germline V gene are SEHNR and FQNEAQ (reference sequence). The CDR3 is 16 amino acids. V gave up 5 bases and J gave up 0 bases, with 14 bases separating them. CDR3 nucleotide sequence: TGTGCCAGCAGCCCCCCGAGCGCGAGCTCCTACAATGAGCAGTTCTTC. Translated: CASSPPSASSYNEQFF. Looking up the rest from reference TRBV7-9 and TRBJ2-1 gives the full variable domain: DTGVSQNPRHKITKRGQNVTFRCDPISEHNRLYWYRQTLGQGPEFLTYFQNEAQLEKSRLLSDRFSAERPKGSFSTLEIQRTEQGDSAMYLCASSPPSASSYNEQFFGPGTRLTVL.

The chain is built from TRBV27 and TRBJ2-7, with D possibly matching TRBD2 (7 bases). The CDR3 sequence is 15 residues long. V lost 6 bases to trimming and J lost 4 bases, with 19 bases between them. The germline V gene has CDR1 MNHEY and CDR2 SMNVEV (reference sequence). The CDR3 sequence is CASSLGAGHQYEQYF. In DNA form, the CDR3 reads TGTGCCAGCAGCCTAGGAGCGGGACACCAATACGAGCAGTACTTC.

V usage is TRBV27 and J usage is TRBJ2-3; D unresolved. V lost 5 bases and J lost 4, with 10 bases in between. The length of the CDR3 is 13 residues. Germline-derived CDR1 and CDR2 are MNHEY and SMNVEV (reference sequence). CDR3: CASSGPAPDTQYF. Written as DNA, the CDR3 is TGTGCCAGCAGTGGACCAGCACCAGATACGCAGTATTTT.

This clonotype was seen more than once but under ten times. The rearrangement uses TRBV9 and TRBJ2-7; possibly TRBD1 for D (6 bases). This CDR3 region has 15 residues. Germline CDR1 is SGDLS and CDR2 is YYNGEE. V lost 6 bases, J lost 0 bases, and 16 bases lay in between. CDR3: CASTPSDRNSYEQYF. The DNA of the CDR3 is TGTGCCAGCACTCCGTCAGACAGGAACTCCTACGAGCAGTACTTC. Full variable domain (outside the CDR3, taken from reference TRBV9 and TRBJ2-7): DSGVTQTPKHLITATGQRVTLRCSPRSGDLSVYWYQQSLDQGLQFLIQYYNGEERAKGNILERFSAQQFPDLHSELNLSSLELGDSALYFCASTPSDRNSYEQYFGPGTRLTVT.

V usage is TRBV19 and J usage is TRBJ2-1; D may be TRBD2 (6 bases). The germline CDR1 and CDR2 sequences are LNHDA and SQIVND (reference sequence). V was trimmed by 5 bases and J by 11 bases, leaving 10 bases between them. The CDR3 contains 11 residues. CDR3 coding DNA: TGTGCCAGTAGTTTAGGACTACAGCAGTTCTTC. It specifies CASSLGLQQFF.

The chain links TRBV6-5 to TRBJ1-2, with D perhaps TRBD1 (5 bases). Trimming took 6 bases from V and 7 from J, leaving 18 bases between them. Germline assignment: CDR1 MNHEY and CDR2 SVGAGI. The CDR3 has 14 amino acids. This CDR3 reads CASRYGGKGRGYTF. The DNA of the CDR3 is TGTGCCAGCAGATACGGGGGGAAGGGTCGTGGCTACACCTTC.

Many counts were recorded for this clonotype. The CDR3: CASSGTEIYNEQFF. The CDR3 region has the DNA TGCGCCAGTTCCGGGACAGAGATATACAATGAGCAGTTCTTC. The chain carries TRBV5-1 and TRBJ2-1; 7 bases match TRBD1. The CDR3 has 14 amino acids. J gave up 4 bases and V 8 bases, and 9 bases lay outside the gene matches. Per the germline V gene, CDR1 is SGHRS and CDR2 is YFSETQ.

The V and J genes are TRBV5-4 and TRBJ2-3; no firm D call. Germline CDR1 and CDR2: SGHNT and YYREEE (reference sequence). This CDR3 is 14 amino acids long. V was pared by 2 bases and J by 5 bases, with 12 bases between. The CDR3 bases are TGTGCCAGCAGCTTTGGCCTAGAAAGAGATACGCAGTATTTT. As protein: CASSFGLERDTQYF.

This chain connects TRBV19 to TRBJ2-3, with no clear D. CDR1 LNHDA and CDR2 SQIVND come from the germline V gene (reference sequence). V gave up 11 bases and J gave up 2 bases, with 5 bases separating them. The CDR3 is 10 amino acids. CDR3 nucleotides: TGTGCCCCAAACACAGATACGCAGTATTTT. Encoded protein: CAPNTDTQYF.

This clonotype appeared a few times. V gene TRBV5-1 combines with J gene TRBJ2-1; TRBD1 aligns across 8 bases. Trimming at V came to 4 bases and at J to 6 bases, leaving 12 bases not matched to a gene. The CDR3 totals 16 residues. The germline CDR1 and CDR2 sequences are SGHRS and YFSETQ. DNA of the CDR3: TGCGCCAGCAGCCGGACACAGGGGGTCTCTGTCAATGAGCAGTTCTTC. Amino acids: CASSRTQGVSVNEQFF.

This clonotype was seen only a few times. The chain employs TRBV19 and TRBJ1-2, with D tentatively TRBD1 (5 bases). Germline V gene data show CDR1 as LNHDA and CDR2 as SQIVND (reference sequence). V dropped 3 bases and J dropped 2 bases, with 7 bases sitting between them. The CDR3 contains 13 residues. The CDR3 DNA reads as TGTGCCAGTAGTATTCCAGGGAACTATGGCTACACCTTC. This translates into CASSIPGNYGYTF.

V usage is TRBV5-6 and J usage is TRBJ1-4, with 10 bases identical to TRBD1. Germline CDR1 is SGHDT and CDR2 is YYEEEE. The CDR3 spans 14 residues. After removal of 3 bases from V and 6 bases from J, the junction contained 2 bases not matched to a gene. This chain's CDR3 is CASSWGQGHEKLFF. CDR3 in DNA: TGTGCCAGCAGCTGGGGACAGGGGCATGAAAAACTGTTTTTT.